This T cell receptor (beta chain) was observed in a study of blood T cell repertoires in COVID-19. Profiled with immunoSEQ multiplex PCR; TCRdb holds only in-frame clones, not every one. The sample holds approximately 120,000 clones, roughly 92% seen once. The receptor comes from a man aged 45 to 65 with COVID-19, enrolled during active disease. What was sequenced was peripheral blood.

CDR3 nucleotide sequence: TGTGCCACCAGCCCTACAGGTTCAGGGGAGACCCAGTACTTC. It is translated as CATSPTGSGETQYF. This chain connects TRBV15 to TRBJ2-5; possible D gene TRBD1, 5 bases. This CDR3 has 14 amino acids. In germline, CDR1 is LNHNV, CDR2 YYDKDF (reference sequence). V shed 5 bases and J shed 5 bases, with 15 bases lying between them.